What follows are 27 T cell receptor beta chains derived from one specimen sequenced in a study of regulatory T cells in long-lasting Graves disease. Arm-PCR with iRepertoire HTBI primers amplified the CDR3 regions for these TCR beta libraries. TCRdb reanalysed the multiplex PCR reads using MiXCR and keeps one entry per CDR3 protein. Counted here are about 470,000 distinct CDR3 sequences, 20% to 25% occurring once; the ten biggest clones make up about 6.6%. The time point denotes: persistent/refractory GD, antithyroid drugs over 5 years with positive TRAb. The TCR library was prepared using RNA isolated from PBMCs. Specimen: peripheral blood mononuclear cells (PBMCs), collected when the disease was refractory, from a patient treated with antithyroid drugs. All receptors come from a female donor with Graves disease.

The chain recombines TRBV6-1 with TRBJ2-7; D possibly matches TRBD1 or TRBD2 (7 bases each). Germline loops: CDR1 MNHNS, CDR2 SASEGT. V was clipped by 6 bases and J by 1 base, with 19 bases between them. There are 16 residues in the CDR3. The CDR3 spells CASSFRGDRYSYEQYF. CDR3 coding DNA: TGTGCCAGCAGCTTTCGGGGGGACAGATATTCCTACGAGCAGTACTTC.

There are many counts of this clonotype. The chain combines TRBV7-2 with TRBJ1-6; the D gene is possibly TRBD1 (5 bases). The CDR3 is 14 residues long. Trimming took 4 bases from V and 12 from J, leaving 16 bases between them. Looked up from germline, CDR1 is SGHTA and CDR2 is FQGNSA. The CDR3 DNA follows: TGTGCCAGCAGCTCGTTTGTGGGGCCACTACCCCTCCACTTT. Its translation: CASSSFVGPLPLHF.

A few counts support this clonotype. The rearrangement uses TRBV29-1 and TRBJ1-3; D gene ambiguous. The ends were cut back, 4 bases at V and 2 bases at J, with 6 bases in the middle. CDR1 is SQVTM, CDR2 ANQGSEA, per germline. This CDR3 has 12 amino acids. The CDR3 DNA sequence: TGCAGCGTTGGCCTCCCTGGAAACACCATATATTTT. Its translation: CSVGLPGNTIYF.

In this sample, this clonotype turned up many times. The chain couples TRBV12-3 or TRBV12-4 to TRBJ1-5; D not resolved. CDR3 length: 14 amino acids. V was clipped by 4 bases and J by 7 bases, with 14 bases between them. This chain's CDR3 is CASSSLKRGQPQHF. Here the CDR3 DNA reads TGTGCCAGCAGTTCTCTCAAGCGGGGACAGCCCCAGCATTTT.

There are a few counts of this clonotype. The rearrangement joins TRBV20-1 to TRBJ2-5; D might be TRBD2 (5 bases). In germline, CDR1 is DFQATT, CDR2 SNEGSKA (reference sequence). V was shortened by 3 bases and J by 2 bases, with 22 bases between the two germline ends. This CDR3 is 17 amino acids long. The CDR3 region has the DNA TGCAGTGCTAGGGGTTGGTGGGCTAGCTTAAATCAAGAGACCCAGTACTTC. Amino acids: CSARGWWASLNQETQYF.

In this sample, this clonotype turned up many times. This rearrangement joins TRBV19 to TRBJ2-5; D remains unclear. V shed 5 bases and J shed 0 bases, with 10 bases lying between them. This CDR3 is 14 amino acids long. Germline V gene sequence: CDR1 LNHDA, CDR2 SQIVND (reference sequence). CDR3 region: CASSPRAYQETQYF. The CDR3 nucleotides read TGTGCCAGTAGTCCACGGGCTTACCAAGAGACCCAGTACTTC.

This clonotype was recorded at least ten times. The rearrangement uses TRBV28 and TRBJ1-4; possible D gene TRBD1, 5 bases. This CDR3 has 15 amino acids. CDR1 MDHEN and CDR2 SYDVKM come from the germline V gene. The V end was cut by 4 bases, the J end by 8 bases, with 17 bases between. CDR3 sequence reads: CASSSLRDSREKLFF. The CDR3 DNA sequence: TGTGCCAGCAGTTCCCTCAGGGATTCGCGCGAAAAACTGTTTTTT.

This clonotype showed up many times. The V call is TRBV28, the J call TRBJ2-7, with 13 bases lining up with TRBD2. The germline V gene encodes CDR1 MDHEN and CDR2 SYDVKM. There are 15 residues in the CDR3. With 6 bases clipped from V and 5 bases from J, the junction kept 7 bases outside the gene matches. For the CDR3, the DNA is TGTGCCAGCAGCGGAGGACTAGCGGGAGAGAACGAGCAGTACTTC. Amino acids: CASSGGLAGENEQYF.

DNA of the CDR3: TGCAGCGTTAGCGAGACAGATACGCAGTATTTT. Encoded protein: CSVSETDTQYF. The rearrangement uses TRBV29-1 and TRBJ2-3; D not certain. CDR1 and CDR2 (germline): SQVTM, ANQGSEA. The V end lost 5 bases, the J end lost 3 bases, and 6 bases lay between the germline ends. The length of the CDR3 is 11 residues.

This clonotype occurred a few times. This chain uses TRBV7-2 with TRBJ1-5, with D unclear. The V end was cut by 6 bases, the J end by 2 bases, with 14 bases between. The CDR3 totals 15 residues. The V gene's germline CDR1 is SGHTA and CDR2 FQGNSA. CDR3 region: CASSTEVGGNQPQHF. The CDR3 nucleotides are TGTGCCAGCAGTACCGAGGTCGGTGGCAATCAGCCCCAGCATTTT.

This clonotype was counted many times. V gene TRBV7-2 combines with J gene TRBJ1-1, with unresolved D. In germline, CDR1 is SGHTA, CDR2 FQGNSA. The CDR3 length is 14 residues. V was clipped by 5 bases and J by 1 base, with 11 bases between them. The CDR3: CASSQRAGNTEAFF. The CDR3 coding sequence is TGTGCCAGCAGCCAACGGGCGGGGAACACTGAAGCTTTCTTT. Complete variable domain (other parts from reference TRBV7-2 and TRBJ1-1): GAGVSQSPSNKVTEKGKDVELRCDPISGHTALYWYRQSLGQGLEFLIYFQGNSAPDKSGLPSDRFSAERTGGSVSTLTIQRTQQEDSAVYLCASSQRAGNTEAFFGQGTRLTVV.

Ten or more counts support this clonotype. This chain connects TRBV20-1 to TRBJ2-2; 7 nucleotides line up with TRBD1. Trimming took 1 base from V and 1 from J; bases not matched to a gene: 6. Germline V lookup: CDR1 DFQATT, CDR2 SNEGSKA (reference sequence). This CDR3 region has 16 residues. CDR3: CSARAPGQRNTGELFF. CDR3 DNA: TGCAGTGCTAGAGCACCGGGACAGCGGAACACCGGGGAGCTGTTTTTT.

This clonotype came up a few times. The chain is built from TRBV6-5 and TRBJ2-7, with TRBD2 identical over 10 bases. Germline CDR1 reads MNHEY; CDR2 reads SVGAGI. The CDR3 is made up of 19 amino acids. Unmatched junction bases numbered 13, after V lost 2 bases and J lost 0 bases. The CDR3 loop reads CASSYTVAGGPTLSYEQYF. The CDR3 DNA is TGTGCCAGCAGTTACACCGTAGCGGGAGGTCCAACCCTCTCCTACGAGCAGTACTTC.

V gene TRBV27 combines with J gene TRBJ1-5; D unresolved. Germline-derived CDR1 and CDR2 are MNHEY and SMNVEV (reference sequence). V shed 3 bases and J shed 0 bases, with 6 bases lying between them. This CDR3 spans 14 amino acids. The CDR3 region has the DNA TGTGCCAGCAGTTTGATATATAGCAATCAGCCCCAGCATTTT. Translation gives CASSLIYSNQPQHF.

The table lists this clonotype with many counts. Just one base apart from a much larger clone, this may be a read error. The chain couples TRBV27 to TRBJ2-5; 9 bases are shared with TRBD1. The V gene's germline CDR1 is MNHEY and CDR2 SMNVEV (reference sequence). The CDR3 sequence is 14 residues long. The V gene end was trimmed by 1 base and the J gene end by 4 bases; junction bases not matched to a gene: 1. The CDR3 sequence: CASSLWGQGETQYF. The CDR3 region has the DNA TGTGCCAGCAGTTTATGGGGACAGGGAGAGACCCAGTACTTC.

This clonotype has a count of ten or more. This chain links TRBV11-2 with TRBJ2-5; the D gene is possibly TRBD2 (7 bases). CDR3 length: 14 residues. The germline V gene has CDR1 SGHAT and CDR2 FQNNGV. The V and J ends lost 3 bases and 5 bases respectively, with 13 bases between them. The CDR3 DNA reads TGTGCCAGCAGCTTGTCAGGGAGGGGGGAGACCCAGTACTTC. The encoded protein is CASSLSGRGETQYF.

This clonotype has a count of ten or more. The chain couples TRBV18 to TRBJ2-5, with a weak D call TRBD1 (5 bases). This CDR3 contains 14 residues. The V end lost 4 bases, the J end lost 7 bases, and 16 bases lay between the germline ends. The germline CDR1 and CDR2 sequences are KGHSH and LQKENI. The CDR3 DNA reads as TGTGCCAGCTCACTTGACAGCCCCCCAGGGACCCAGTACTTC. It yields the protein CASSLDSPPGTQYF.

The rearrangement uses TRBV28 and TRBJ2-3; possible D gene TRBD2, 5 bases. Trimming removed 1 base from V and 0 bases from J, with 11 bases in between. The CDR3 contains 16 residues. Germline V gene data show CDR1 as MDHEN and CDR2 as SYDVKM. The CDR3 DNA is TGTGCCAGCAGTTTATCCGGTCAGCGGAGCACAGATACGCAGTATTTT. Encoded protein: CASSLSGQRSTDTQYF. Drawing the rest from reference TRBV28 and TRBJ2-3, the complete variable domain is DVKVTQSSRYLVKRTGEKVFLECVQDMDHENMFWYRQDPGLGLRLIYFSYDVKMKEKGDIPEGYSVSREKKERFSLILESASTNQTSMYLCASSLSGQRSTDTQYFGPGTRLTVL.

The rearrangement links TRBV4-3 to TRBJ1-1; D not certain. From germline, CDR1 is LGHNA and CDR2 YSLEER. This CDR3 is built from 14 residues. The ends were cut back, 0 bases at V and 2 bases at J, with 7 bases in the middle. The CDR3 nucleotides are TGCGCCAGCAGCCAAGATTCAGGTAACACTGAAGCTTTCTTT. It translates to CASSQDSGNTEAFF.

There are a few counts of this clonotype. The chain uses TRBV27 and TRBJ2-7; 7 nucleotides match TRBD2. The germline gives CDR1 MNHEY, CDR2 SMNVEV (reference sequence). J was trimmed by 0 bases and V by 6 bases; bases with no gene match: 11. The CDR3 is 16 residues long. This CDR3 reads CASSSTGGGTSYEQYF. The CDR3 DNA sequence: TGTGCCAGCAGCTCCACCGGGGGAGGGACCTCCTACGAGCAGTACTTC.

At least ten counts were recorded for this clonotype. The CDR3 is CASSPRGTGRETQYF. The DNA for the CDR3 is TGTGCCAGCAGCCCCCGGGGGACAGGGAGAGAGACCCAGTACTTC. The chain combines TRBV7-9 with TRBJ2-5; TRBD1 agrees at 9 bases. The germline V gene encodes CDR1 SEHNR and CDR2 FQNEAQ (reference sequence). Trimming removed 5 bases from V and 4 bases from J; junction bases left unmatched: 8. This CDR3 spans 15 amino acids.

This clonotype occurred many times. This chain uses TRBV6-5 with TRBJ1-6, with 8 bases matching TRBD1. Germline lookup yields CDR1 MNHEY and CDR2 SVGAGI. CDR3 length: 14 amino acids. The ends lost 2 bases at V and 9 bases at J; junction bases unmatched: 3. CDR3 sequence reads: CASSYPGQGSPLHF. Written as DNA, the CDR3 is TGTGCCAGCAGTTACCCCGGACAGGGTTCACCCCTCCACTTT.

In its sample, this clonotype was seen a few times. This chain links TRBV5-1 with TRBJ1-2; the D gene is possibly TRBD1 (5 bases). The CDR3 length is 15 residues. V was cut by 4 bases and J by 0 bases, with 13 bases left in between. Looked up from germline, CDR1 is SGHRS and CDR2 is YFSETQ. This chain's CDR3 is CASSPRQNSNYGYTF. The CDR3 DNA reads TGCGCCAGCAGCCCGAGACAGAATTCTAACTATGGCTACACCTTC.

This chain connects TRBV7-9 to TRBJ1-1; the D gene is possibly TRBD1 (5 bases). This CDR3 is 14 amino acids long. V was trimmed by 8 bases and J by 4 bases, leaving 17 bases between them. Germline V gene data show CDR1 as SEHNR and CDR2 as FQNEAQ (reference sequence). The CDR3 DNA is TGTGCCAGCGGCCCGGGGACTGCAGCCACTGAAGCTTTCTTT. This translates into CASGPGTAATEAFF.

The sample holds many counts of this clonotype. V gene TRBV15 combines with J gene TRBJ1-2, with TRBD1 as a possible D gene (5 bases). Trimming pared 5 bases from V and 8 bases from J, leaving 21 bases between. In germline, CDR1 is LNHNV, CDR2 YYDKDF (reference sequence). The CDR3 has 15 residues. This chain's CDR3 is CATSRGQGVSSGYTF. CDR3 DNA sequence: TGTGCCACCAGCCGAGGCCAGGGAGTTTCTAGCGGCTACACCTTC.

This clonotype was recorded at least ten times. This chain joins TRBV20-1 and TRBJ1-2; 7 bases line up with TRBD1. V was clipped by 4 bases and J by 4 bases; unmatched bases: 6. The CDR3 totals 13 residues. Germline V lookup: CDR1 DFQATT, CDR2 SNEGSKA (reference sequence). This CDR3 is CSATLSGGYGYTF. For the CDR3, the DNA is TGCAGTGCTACCTTATCAGGGGGCTATGGCTACACCTTC.

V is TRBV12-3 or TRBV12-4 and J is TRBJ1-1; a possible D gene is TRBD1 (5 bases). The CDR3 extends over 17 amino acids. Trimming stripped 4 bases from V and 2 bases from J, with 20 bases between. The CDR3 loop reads CASSSPVRDGRNTEAFF. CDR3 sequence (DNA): TGTGCCAGCAGTTCCCCTGTCCGGGACGGCCGAAACACTGAAGCTTTCTTT.